This is a list of T cell receptor beta chains from one sample in a study of breast tumors, draining lymph nodes, adjacent tissues. A single record per CDR3 protein comes from TCRdb applying MiXCR to the multiplex PCR reads. Of around 230,000 distinct CDR3 sequences listed, under 35% are singletons. The sequencing sample was made of axillary lymph node tissue. All receptors come from a female donor with breast cancer. Some clones in this sample may be carry-over from other donors' samples. The CDR3 runs from the conserved cysteine through the conserved F or W. A D gene is named only where the DNA matches it firmly. Only part of the rows carry a size: once, few, many, or a class if the clone is expanded.

J | V | D | size | DNA | CDR3
TRBJ2-3 | TRBV15 | NA | many | TGTGCCACCAGCAGAGTGGGGGTAGATACGCAGTATTTT | CATSRVGVDTQYF
TRBJ1-3 | TRBV20-1 | NA | NA | TGCAGTACCGGGGGAGGGAGGGGAAACACCATATATTTT | CSTGGGRGNTIYF
TRBJ2-5 | TRBV3-1 | NA | NA | TGTGCCAGCAGCCAAGCGGGAGTGGAGACCCAGTACTTC | CASSQAGVETQYF
TRBJ1-6 | TRBV9 | NA | NA | TGTGCCAGCAACCTAAGGGGTCTAGCGGGTTCACCCCTCCACTTT | CASNLRGLAGSPLHF
TRBJ2-3 | TRBV2 | TRBD1 | NA | TGTGCCAGCATCCAGGGGGTGGGCACAGATACGCAGTATTTT | CASIQGVGTDTQYF
TRBJ1-2 | TRBV28 | NA | many | TGTGCCAGCAGTTTTCACGGGACTAACTATGGCTACACCTTC | CASSFHGTNYGYTF
TRBJ2-1 | TRBV2 | NA | NA | TGTGCCAGCGGGGGTGGAGGAAATGAGCAGTTCTTC | CASGGGGNEQFF
TRBJ2-7 | TRBV7-9 | NA | NA | NA | CASSFYICSARDRSTYEQYF
TRBJ2-1 | TRBV20-1 | TRBD2 | many | TGCAGTGCTAGTAGTGGGCGGGGGGGCCAAAATGAGCAGTTCTTC | CSASSGRGGQNEQFF
TRBJ1-2 | TRBV25-1 | NA | NA | NA | CASSDICSAGRPNYGYTF
TRBJ2-7 | TRBV20-1 | TRBD2 | many | TGCAGTGCTGTATCATGGACTAGCGGGAGGAGGGGCGAGCAGTACTTC | CSAVSWTSGRRGEQYF
TRBJ1-2 | TRBV12-3/TRBV12-4 | TRBD1 | NA | TGTGCCAGCAGTCCCAGGACAGGGCGGCATGGCTACACCTTC | CASSPRTGRHGYTF
TRBJ2-3 | TRBV4-1 | TRBD2 | NA | TGCACCAACAGCGTCCTAGCGGGGGGAACCACAGATACGCAGTATTTT | CTNSVLAGGTTDTQYF
TRBJ2-1 | TRBV11-3 | TRBD2 | many | TGTGCCAGCACTAAGGGACTAGCGAGTGAGCGTGAGCAGTTCTTC | CASTKGLASEREQFF
TRBJ2-7 | TRBV6-6 | NA | few | TGTGCCAGCAGTCACTCTGCGGGGAACTACGAGCAGTACTTC | CASSHSAGNYEQYF
TRBJ1-5 | TRBV15 | NA | many | TGTGCCACCACCGGGGGGCCCAATCAGCCCCAGCATTTT | CATTGGPNQPQHF
TRBJ2-7 | TRBV20-1 | NA | many | TGCAGTGTGAGTAGCGGTTTCGAGCAGTACTTC | CSVSSGFEQYF
TRBJ2-1 | TRBV9 | TRBD1 | many | TGTGCCAGCAGCGTTAGGACAGGGGGCGGCAATGAGCAGTTCTTC | CASSVRTGGGNEQFF
TRBJ2-1 | TRBV5-1 | TRBD2 | NA | TGCGCCAGCAGCTTGGAGGGGACTAGCGGGAGCGGAAATGAGCAGTTCTTC | CASSLEGTSGSGNEQFF
TRBJ2-3 | TRBV25-1 | TRBD1 | many | TGTGCCAGCAGTGATTTCAGTGGACAGGGGAATCCAGATACGCAGTATTTT | CASSDFSGQGNPDTQYF